These 29 T cell receptor beta chains originate from one sample sequenced in a study of early T cells in non-severe SARS-CoV-2 infection. TCRdb called the 5' RACE reads again in MiXCR, with one record for every CDR3 protein. The table includes around 58,000 distinct CDR3 sequences, more than 4% detected once. What was sequenced was whole blood. The receptors stem from an adult who was a healthcare worker with PCR-confirmed SARS-CoV-2 infection or an uninfected control (not recorded which).

V and J are TRBV11-2 and TRBJ2-5; 10 positions agree with TRBD2. CDR1 is SGHAT, CDR2 FQNNGV, per germline. Trimming at V came to 4 bases and at J to 3 bases, leaving 5 bases not matched to a gene. This CDR3 has 15 amino acids. The CDR3 spells CASSSTGLAEETQYF. The DNA of the CDR3 is TGTGCCAGCAGCTCCACCGGACTAGCGGAAGAGACCCAGTACTTC.

This clonotype has just a few counts. The chain recombines TRBV12-3 or TRBV12-4 with TRBJ2-7; 8 nucleotides line up with TRBD1. This CDR3 is 15 amino acids long. V lost 3 bases, J lost 1 base, and 5 bases stayed unmatched. CDR3 amino acids: CASSLWQGASYEQYF. CDR3 sequence (DNA): TGTGCCAGCAGTTTGTGGCAGGGGGCTTCCTACGAGCAGTACTTC.

This clonotype has a count of ten or more. The chain is built from TRBV29-1 and TRBJ1-2; no firm D call. There are 13 residues in the CDR3. Trimming pared 0 bases from V and 10 bases from J, leaving 15 bases between. Germline V gene lookup returns CDR1 SQVTM and CDR2 ANQGSEA. For the CDR3, the DNA is TGCAGCGTTGAAGATAAAGGCCGGGCGTCCTACACCTTC. Translation: CSVEDKGRASYTF.

The chain has TRBV19 and TRBJ2-2, with TRBD1 as a possible D gene (7 bases). Trimming took off 3 bases at V and 5 bases at J, with 13 bases between the two ends. The CDR3 covers 15 residues. Germline CDR1 reads LNHDA; CDR2 reads SQIVND (reference sequence). The CDR3 nucleotides read TGTGCCAGTAGTATCCGGCAGGGGGGTACCGGGGAGCTGTTTTTT. Protein sequence: CASSIRQGGTGELFF.

This clonotype has more than one count but fewer than ten. This rearrangement joins TRBV11-2 to TRBJ2-1; D may be TRBD2 (6 bases). Germline loops: CDR1 SGHAT, CDR2 FQNNGV. CDR3 size: 15 residues. Trimming took off 1 base at V and 9 bases at J, with 16 bases between the two ends. The CDR3 loop reads CASSLGVSEEGEQFF. CDR3 in DNA: TGTGCCAGCAGCTTAGGTGTGAGCGAGGAGGGTGAGCAGTTCTTC.

The table lists this clonotype with a few counts. The chain couples TRBV30 to TRBJ1-3, with TRBD1 as a possible D gene (5 bases). In germline, CDR1 is GTSNPN, CDR2 SVGIG (reference sequence). The CDR3 covers 15 residues. V dropped 2 bases and J dropped 0 bases, with 11 bases sitting between them. CDR3 in amino acids: CAWSLGRTSGNTIYF. The CDR3 DNA sequence: TGTGCCTGGAGTTTGGGACGGACCTCTGGAAACACCATATATTTT.

The gene calls are TRBV6-1 and TRBJ2-7, with D tentatively TRBD1 (7 bases). The germline CDR1 and CDR2 sequences are MNHNS and SASEGT. This CDR3 has 14 residues. Between the trimmed V and J ends, which lost 6 bases and 2 bases, there was a span of 14 bases. The DNA for the CDR3 is TGTGCCAGCAGGACGCGGGACAGTACCTACGAGCAGTACTTC. Residues: CASRTRDSTYEQYF.

The chain is built from TRBV20-1 and TRBJ2-7, with D hard to call. Deletions cut 4 bases from V and 1 base from J, with 20 bases between. This CDR3 region has 16 residues. The germline V gene has CDR1 DFQATT and CDR2 SNEGSKA (reference sequence). CDR3: CSATPTLQVSSYEQYF. CDR3 DNA sequence: TGCAGTGCTACCCCCACCCTCCAGGTGTCATCCTACGAGCAGTACTTC.

This clonotype was found many times. CDR3 sequence (DNA): TGTGCCAGCAGCTCAGCCCCTGTGGCTGAAGCTTTCTTT. Translated: CASSSAPVAEAFF. The rearrangement uses TRBV7-9 and TRBJ1-1; D is uncertain. Germline assignment: CDR1 SEHNR and CDR2 FQNEAQ (reference sequence). The CDR3 is made up of 13 amino acids. Trimming removed 4 bases from V and 6 bases from J, with 12 bases in between.

This clonotype occurred a few times. The V gene is TRBV5-1, the J gene TRBJ2-7; 9 bases map to TRBD1. CDR1 SGHRS and CDR2 YFSETQ come from the germline V gene. The length of the CDR3 is 17 residues. Losses at the gene ends were 4 bases for V and 6 bases for J; bases not matched to a gene: 17. CDR3 bases: TGCGCCAGCAGCCGGGACAGGGACCCCTCCAAAGTACGCGAGCAGTACTTC. Amino acid sequence: CASSRDRDPSKVREQYF.

This clonotype was detected ten times or more. The V and J genes are TRBV7-9 and TRBJ2-1, with D unclear. The CDR3 sequence is 15 residues long. Germline CDR1 SEHNR, CDR2 FQNEAQ (reference sequence). V lost 5 bases to trimming and J lost 12 bases, with 23 bases between them. In DNA, the CDR3 is TGTGCCAGCAGCCTGGGAAGGGCCCCAACCGGTAGGCAGTTCTTC. It yields the protein CASSLGRAPTGRQFF.

This clonotype has at least ten counts. The V and J genes are TRBV12-5 and TRBJ2-2, with a tentative D call TRBD2 (5 bases). CDR1 and CDR2 (germline): LGHNT, FRNRAP. V dropped 6 bases and J dropped 4 bases, with 15 bases sitting between them. This CDR3 has 15 amino acids. CDR3 residues: CASGNFLGATGELFF. CDR3 nucleotides: TGTGCTAGTGGCAACTTCTTGGGAGCCACCGGGGAGCTGTTTTTT.

This chain links TRBV20-1 with TRBJ1-1; the D gene is possibly TRBD1 (5 bases). In germline, CDR1 is DFQATT, CDR2 SNEGSKA (reference sequence). The length of the CDR3 is 14 residues. Trimming took 3 bases from V and 8 from J, leaving 19 bases between them. The CDR3 sequence is CSASPNRRVLEAFF. Written as DNA, the CDR3 is TGCAGTGCTAGTCCCAACAGGAGGGTCTTGGAAGCTTTCTTT.

As concerns this clonotype: A much more abundant neighbour one base away suggests this may be a read error. The rearrangement uses TRBV7-9 and TRBJ1-4; D gene ambiguous. The length of the CDR3 is 15 residues. In germline, CDR1 is SEHNR, CDR2 FQNEAQ (reference sequence). DNA for the CDR3: TGTGACAGCAGCCCTCCGGGAGGAGGGAATGAAAAACTGTTTTTT. This gives the protein CDSSPPGGGNEKLFF.

V gene TRBV14 combines with J gene TRBJ1-3; 11 bases agree with TRBD1. CDR3 length: 18 residues. The germline V gene encodes CDR1 SGHDN and CDR2 FVKESK. V shed 3 bases, J shed 5 bases, and the junction held 12 bases outside the gene matches. CDR3 loop: CASSHPERTGGARNTIYF. The CDR3 DNA reads as TGTGCCAGCAGCCATCCCGAACGGACAGGGGGCGCACGAAACACCATATATTTT.

This clonotype was found a few times. V usage is TRBV11-3 and J usage is TRBJ2-1; weak D call: TRBD2 (7 bases). The V end was cut by 2 bases, the J end by 5 bases, with 16 bases between. The CDR3 contains 16 residues. CDR1 SGHNT and CDR2 YENEEA come from the germline V gene. CDR3 coding DNA: TGTGCCAGCAGCTTACGGGTTAGGGGGGGAAACAATGAGCAGTTCTTC. It encodes CASSLRVRGGNNEQFF.

This clonotype has a count of ten or more. The chain uses TRBV9 and TRBJ2-3; TRBD2 matches 12 bases. The V gene end was trimmed by 4 bases and the J gene end by 4 bases; junction bases not matched to a gene: 4. CDR3 length equals 15 residues. The germline V gene encodes CDR1 SGDLS and CDR2 YYNGEE. This chain's CDR3 is CASSFLAGGSDTQYF. CDR3 DNA: TGTGCCAGCAGCTTCCTAGCGGGAGGGTCAGATACGCAGTATTTT.

This clonotype has a count of ten or more. The chain couples TRBV3-1 to TRBJ2-5; D might be TRBD1 or TRBD2, each matching 5 bases. V was clipped by 0 bases and J by 7 bases, with 12 bases between them. CDR1 and CDR2 from the germline V gene are LGHDT and YNNKEL (reference sequence). CDR3 length: 14 residues. CDR3 sequence: CASSQERGYGTQYF. The CDR3 nucleotides are TGTGCCAGCAGCCAAGAACGGGGCTACGGGACCCAGTACTTC.

This clonotype is medium-sized within its sample. The genes are TRBV4-1 and TRBJ2-1; no reliable D call. Germline V CDR1 and CDR2: MGHRA, YSYEKL. CDR3 length: 14 amino acids. V was cut by 10 bases and J by 0 bases, with 13 bases left in between. The CDR3 nucleotides are TGCGCCACCCGTCCCGAGAGCTCCTACAATGAGCAGTTCTTC. As protein: CATRPESSYNEQFF.

This clonotype was seen more than once but under ten times. CDR3 nucleotide sequence: TGTGCCAGCAGCCCAGACTGGGGCACTGAAGCTTTCTTT. Protein product: CASSPDWGTEAFF. This sequence joins TRBV11-1 and TRBJ1-1; D is undetermined. Per germline, CDR1 SGHAT and CDR2 FQDESV (reference sequence). The length of the CDR3 is 13 residues. The V end lost 5 bases, the J end lost 4 bases, and 11 bases lay between the germline ends.

The sample holds a few counts of this clonotype. The V and J genes are TRBV18 and TRBJ2-7, with 8 nucleotides matching TRBD2. The J segment lost 2 bases and the V segment lost 0 bases, leaving 3 bases of the junction unmatched. Germline V gene data show CDR1 as KGHSH and CDR2 as LQKENI. This CDR3 spans 15 amino acids. The CDR3 spells CASSPPAGAPYEQYF. In DNA form, the CDR3 reads TGTGCCAGCTCACCACCAGCGGGGGCTCCCTACGAGCAGTACTTC.

This clonotype was recorded many times. The chain carries TRBV10-1 and TRBJ1-6; no clear D gene. Trimming cost V 6 bases and J 8 bases, with 14 bases left between them. This CDR3 is built from 14 residues. Germline CDR1 and CDR2: WNHNN and SYGVQD (reference sequence). The CDR3 is CASSDGPVDSPLHF. The CDR3 DNA reads TGCGCCAGCAGCGATGGTCCGGTAGATTCACCCCTCCACTTT.

This clonotype has at least ten counts. The rearrangement uses TRBV6-1 and TRBJ2-7; 10 nucleotides agree with TRBD2. Germline V gene sequence: CDR1 MNHNS, CDR2 SASEGT. The CDR3 is 16 amino acids. After removal of 3 bases from V and 0 bases from J, the junction contained 5 bases not matched to a gene. The CDR3 spells CASSDTWTSGSYEQYF. Written as DNA, the CDR3 is TGTGCCAGCAGTGATACCTGGACTAGCGGCTCCTACGAGCAGTACTTC.

This clonotype was counted ten times or more. This rearrangement joins TRBV11-2 to TRBJ1-2; D uncertain. V was shortened by 0 bases and J by 9 bases, with 14 bases between the two germline ends. The CDR3 runs 14 residues. Germline CDR1 and CDR2: SGHAT and FQNNGV. The CDR3 bases are TGTGCCAGCAGCTTAGAATCCTGGGCTCGGAGCTACACCTTC. Protein: CASSLESWARSYTF.

This clonotype was observed many times. V and J are TRBV5-6 and TRBJ2-1; 12 nucleotides line up with TRBD1. This CDR3 is built from 16 residues. The trim removed 1 base at V and 6 bases at J, leaving 5 bases unmatched. CDR1 SGHDT and CDR2 YYEEEE come from the germline V gene. CDR3 DNA: TGTGCCAGCAGCTTGTCCGGGACAGGGGGCCTCAATGAGCAGTTCTTC. Translating it yields CASSLSGTGGLNEQFF.

This clonotype was picked up many times. This sequence joins TRBV6-1 and TRBJ1-6; 9 bases agree with TRBD1. This CDR3 has 18 amino acids. The J segment lost 1 base and the V segment lost 7 bases, leaving 11 bases of the junction unmatched. Germline V gene lookup returns CDR1 MNHNS and CDR2 SASEGT. CDR3 loop: CASKGQGQVNSYNSPLHF. Here the CDR3 DNA reads TGTGCCAGCAAGGGACAGGGTCAAGTGAATTCCTATAATTCACCCCTCCACTTT.

At least ten counts were recorded for this clonotype. The rearrangement joins TRBV5-8 to TRBJ2-3; D is perhaps TRBD1 or TRBD2 (5 bases each). Trimming left V 6 bases short and J 2 bases short, with 25 bases between. Germline-derived CDR1 and CDR2 are SGHTS and YDEGEE. This CDR3 has 18 residues. CDR3 sequence (DNA): TGTGCCAGCACTTTTCGCGAGGGGTTTGCTGTTACCACAGATACGCAGTATTTT. This sequence encodes CASTFREGFAVTTDTQYF. Complete variable domain (other parts from reference TRBV5-8 and TRBJ2-3): EAGVTQSPTHLIKTRGQQATLRCSPISGHTSVYWYQQALGLGLQFLLWYDEGEERNRGNFPPRFSGRQFPNYSSELNVNALELEDSALYLCASTFREGFAVTTDTQYFGPGTRLTVL.

This clonotype was counted many times. The chain uses TRBV2 and TRBJ1-6, with D unresolved. Germline V gene lookup returns CDR1 SNHLY and CDR2 FYNNEI. This CDR3 region has 15 residues. Trimming cost V 6 bases and J 0 bases, with 9 bases left between them. Here the CDR3 DNA reads TGTGCCAGCAGCGGACTTAGCTCCTATAATTCACCCCTCCACTTT. Translated, it gives CASSGLSSYNSPLHF.

V usage is TRBV5-1 and J usage is TRBJ1-4; D not certain. The V and J ends lost 4 bases and 0 bases respectively, with 10 bases between them. There are 15 residues in the CDR3. Germline V gene data show CDR1 as SGHRS and CDR2 as YFSETQ. The DNA for the CDR3 is TGCGCCAGCAGCCGTTCGACTGCAACTAATGAAAAACTGTTTTTT. Its protein product is CASSRSTATNEKLFF.